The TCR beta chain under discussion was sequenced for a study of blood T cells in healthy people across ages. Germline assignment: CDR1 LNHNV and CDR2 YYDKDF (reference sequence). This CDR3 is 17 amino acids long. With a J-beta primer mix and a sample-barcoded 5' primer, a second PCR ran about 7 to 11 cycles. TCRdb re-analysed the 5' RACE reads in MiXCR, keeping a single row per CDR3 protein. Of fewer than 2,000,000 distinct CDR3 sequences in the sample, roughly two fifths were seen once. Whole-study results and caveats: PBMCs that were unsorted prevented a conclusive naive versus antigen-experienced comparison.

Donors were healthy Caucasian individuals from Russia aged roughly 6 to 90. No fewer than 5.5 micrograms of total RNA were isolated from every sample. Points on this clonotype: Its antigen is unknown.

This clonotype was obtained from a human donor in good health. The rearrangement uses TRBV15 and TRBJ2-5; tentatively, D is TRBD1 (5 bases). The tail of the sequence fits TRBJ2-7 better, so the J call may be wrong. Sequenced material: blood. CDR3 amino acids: CATSLLGMGQSSYEQYF. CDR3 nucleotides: TGTGCCACCAGCTTACTGGGTATGGGGCAGAGCTCCTACGAGCAGTACTTC.